The 21 T cell receptor beta chains below all came from one sample that was sequenced in a study of glioma-infiltrating T cells. TCR alpha and beta CDR3 regions were amplified from RNA using iRepertoire nested multiplex PCR. TCRdb fed the multiplex PCR reads into MiXCR, producing one record per CDR3 protein. The sample includes a few hundred thousand distinct CDR3 sequences, 41% of them seen just once. The sample was glioma tissue, nonneoplastic brain tissue, or PBMCs (not recorded which). Source of these receptors: a human donor with low-grade glioma or glioblastoma, undergoing nonglioma brain surgery, or in good health (not recorded which).

This clonotype has at least ten counts. V gene TRBV20-1 combines with J gene TRBJ2-7; D call uncertain. The ends were cut back, 1 base at V and 2 bases at J, with 3 bases in the middle. The germline gives CDR1 DFQATT, CDR2 SNEGSKA (reference sequence). The CDR3 has 11 amino acids. The CDR3 is CSARGAYEQYF. The CDR3, as DNA: TGCAGTGCTAGAGGTGCCTACGAGCAGTACTTC.

This clonotype has more than one count but fewer than ten. The rearrangement uses TRBV10-3 and TRBJ2-5; D remains unclear. Germline V gene lookup returns CDR1 ENHRY and CDR2 SYGVKD. This CDR3 has 16 residues. Trimming removed 5 bases at V and 2 bases at J, with 18 bases between. CDR3 nucleotides: TGTGCCATCAGTACCGTTACCCACCTATTACAAGAGACCCAGTACTTC. Translating gives CAISTVTHLLQETQYF.

This clonotype was observed at least ten times. The chain links TRBV28 to TRBJ2-1, with 11 bases aligning to TRBD2. The length of the CDR3 is 16 residues. J lost 8 bases, V lost 6 bases, and 12 bases had no gene match. The germline CDR1 and CDR2 sequences are MDHEN and SYDVKM. CDR3 amino acids: CASSSLGTSGSYEQFF. DNA of the CDR3: TGTGCCAGCAGCTCCCTTGGTACTAGCGGGAGCTATGAGCAGTTCTTC.

This clonotype has at least ten counts. The V gene is TRBV4-2, the J gene TRBJ1-1; tentatively, D is TRBD1 (6 bases). Germline V gene data show CDR1 as LGHNA and CDR2 as YNFKEQ. The CDR3 sequence is 14 residues long. The V end lost 3 bases, the J end lost 1 base, and 9 bases lay between the germline ends. Here the CDR3 reads CASSHLDRNTEAFF. The CDR3 DNA is TGTGCCAGCAGCCACCTGGACAGGAACACTGAAGCTTTCTTT.

The chain employs TRBV20-1 and TRBJ2-3; D might be TRBD1 (5 bases). The V gene lost 6 bases and the J gene lost 9 bases, with 13 bases spanning the gap. Germline V gene sequence: CDR1 DFQATT, CDR2 SNEGSKA (reference sequence). CDR3 length: 11 residues. CDR3 in DNA: TGCAGTGCCACCCTAAAGGGGACGCAGTATTTT. Protein: CSATLKGTQYF.

This clonotype was observed once. This sequence may be a read error, since a much larger clone differs from it by one base. The chain is built from TRBV20-1 and TRBJ2-3, with D perhaps matching TRBD1 (6 bases). The CDR3 totals 15 residues. Germline CDR1 reads DFQATT; CDR2 reads SNEGSKA (reference sequence). The CDR3 is CSARDGARRTDKQYF. In DNA form, the CDR3 reads TGCAGTGCCAGGGACGGGGCCCGGAGGACAGATAAGCAGTATTTT.

This clonotype was detected only a few times. This chain uses TRBV6-1 with TRBJ2-1; 9 bases fit TRBD1. The V gene end was trimmed by 6 bases and the J gene end by 3 bases; junction bases not matched to a gene: 6. CDR1 and CDR2 (germline): MNHNS, SASEGT. CDR3 length equals 15 residues. The DNA of the CDR3 is TGTGCCAGCAGGATTCCGGGACAGGGCTACAATGAGCAGTTCTTC. It specifies CASRIPGQGYNEQFF.

The J gene is TRBJ2-3, the V gene TRBV15, with D maybe TRBD1 (6 bases). V lost 3 bases and J lost 3, with 22 bases in between. CDR3 length equals 18 residues. Per germline, CDR1 LNHNV and CDR2 YYDKDF (reference sequence). CDR3 loop: CATSSPPGPGHLTDTQYF. For the CDR3, the DNA is TGTGCCACCAGCAGCCCCCCTGGGCCGGGACACCTAACAGATACGCAGTATTTT.

Points on this clonotype: The final CDR3 position lacks the conserved phenylalanine or tryptophan, pointing to a likely read error. In DNA form, the CDR3 reads TGTGCCAGCAGTTCGTTCGGGCCTCCCGAAGCTTTCCTT. Encoded protein: CASSSFGPPEAFL. The chain joins TRBV27 to TRBJ1-1; D call uncertain. Trimming stripped 4 bases from V and 8 bases from J, with 14 bases between. CDR1 and CDR2 from the germline V gene are MNHEY and SMNVEV (reference sequence). The CDR3 runs to 13 residues.

Of note for this clonotype: At one end, the junction sequence differs from germline, possibly due to a read error. The chain combines TRBV4-2 with TRBJ2-1, with 9 nucleotides matching TRBD2. The CDR3 spans 15 residues. Looked up from germline, CDR1 is LGHNA and CDR2 is YNFKEQ. The CDR3 sequence is CASSQVGGRVNKQFF. The CDR3 DNA reads as TGTGCCAGCAGCCAAGTTGGCGGGAGGGTCAATAAGCAGTTCTTC.

In regard to this clonotype: A much larger clone lies a single base off, so this may be a read error. V gene TRBV27 combines with J gene TRBJ1-1, with D unresolved. From germline, CDR1 is MNHEY and CDR2 SMNVEV (reference sequence). The CDR3 runs to 14 residues. CDR3 in amino acids: CASSLNRQNTETFF. For the CDR3, the DNA is TGTGCCAGCAGTTTAAACCGTCAGAACACTGAAACTTTCTTT.

On this clonotype: No conserved phenylalanine or tryptophan is present at the end of the CDR3, so a read error is the likely explanation. The V and J genes are TRBV12-3 or TRBV12-4 and TRBJ2-3; D gene unclear. The CDR3 sequence is 13 residues long. V lost 3 bases, J lost 0 bases, and 4 bases lay in between. CDR3: CASSFASTDTQYL. The CDR3 coding sequence is TGTGCCAGCAGTTTCGCAAGCACAGATACGCAGTATCTT.

A note on this clonotype: It may be a read error: a sequence one base away is much more abundant. This chain joins TRBV20-1 and TRBJ1-2; 9 nucleotides agree with TRBD1. Germline assignment: CDR1 DFQATT and CDR2 SNEGSKA (reference sequence). The CDR3 sequence is 12 residues long. CDR3 nucleotide sequence: TGCAGTGCTATTGGGGACAGGGATGGCTACATCTTC. Its protein is CSAIGDRDGYIF.

This clonotype has a count of ten or more. The chain carries TRBV29-1 and TRBJ1-1; D is uncertain. The germline V gene has CDR1 SQVTM and CDR2 ANQGSEA. The ends were cut back, 4 bases at V and 2 bases at J, with 8 bases in the middle. The CDR3 totals 12 residues. Here the CDR3 reads CSVGGLNTEAFF. CDR3 in DNA: TGCAGCGTTGGTGGGCTAAACACTGAAGCTTTCTTT.

This clonotype was observed many times. The rearrangement links TRBV27 to TRBJ2-1, with TRBD1 matching over 10 bases. CDR3 size: 14 residues. V shed 4 bases and J 8 bases; nucleotides not matched to a gene: 5. Germline V gives CDR1 MNHEY, CDR2 SMNVEV (reference sequence). The CDR3 protein is CASSSGQGWDEQFF. As DNA, the CDR3 is TGTGCCAGCAGTTCGGGACAGGGGTGGGATGAGCAGTTCTTC.

Ten or more counts support this clonotype. The chain has TRBV27 and TRBJ2-1, with D perhaps matching TRBD2 (6 bases). Germline lookup yields CDR1 MNHEY and CDR2 SMNVEV (reference sequence). CDR3 length: 15 residues. The ends were cut back, 5 bases at V and 3 bases at J, with 14 bases in the middle. This CDR3 reads CASSPSGLRYNEQFF. CDR3 DNA: TGTGCCAGCAGTCCCTCGGGACTCCGCTACAATGAGCAGTTCTTC.

The V and J genes are TRBV2 and TRBJ1-6; D not resolved. CDR1 is SNHLY and CDR2 is FYNNEI in the germline V gene. There are 11 residues in the CDR3. Trimming pared 7 bases from V and 10 bases from J, leaving 8 bases between. CDR3 in DNA: TGTGCCAGCACTGGACGGTCACCCCTCCACTTT. This sequence encodes CASTGRSPLHF.

This chain joins TRBV11-2 and TRBJ1-5; TRBD1 might be the D (6 bases). V was cut by 2 bases and J by 1 base, with 9 bases left in between. Germline V gene lookup returns CDR1 SGHAT and CDR2 FQNNGV. The CDR3 is 15 amino acids. This chain's CDR3 is CASSLSGVSNQPQHF. CDR3 in DNA: TGTGCCAGCAGCTTATCAGGGGTGAGCAATCAGCCCCAGCATTTT.

This clonotype was seen many times. The chain uses TRBV27 and TRBJ2-7, with D tentatively TRBD2 (6 bases). The CDR3 has 15 amino acids. Germline lookup yields CDR1 MNHEY and CDR2 SMNVEV (reference sequence). Trimming shortened V by 4 bases and J by 4 bases, and 17 bases separated the two germline ends. The CDR3 sequence is CASSSLPGARYEQYF. The CDR3 DNA is TGTGCCAGCAGTTCCCTGCCGGGAGCTAGGTACGAGCAGTACTTC.

The chain links TRBV18 to TRBJ2-7; D is perhaps TRBD1 or TRBD2 (5 bases each). CDR3 length: 14 amino acids. CDR1 and CDR2 from the germline V gene are KGHSH and LQKENI. V was clipped by 2 bases and J by 6 bases, with 14 bases between them. The CDR3 sequence is CASSPDSGTLEQYF. The CDR3 region has the DNA TGTGCCAGCTCACCAGATTCGGGGACCCTCGAGCAGTACTTC. The full variable domain, with the rest looked up from reference TRBV18 and TRBJ2-7, is NAGVMQNPRHLVRRRGQEARLRCSPMKGHSHVYWYRQLPEEGLKFMVYLQKENIIDESGMPKERFSAEFPKEGPSILRIQQVVRGDSAAYFCASSPDSGTLEQYFGPGTRLTVT.

This clonotype appeared a few times. The chain employs TRBV6-6 and TRBJ1-5; 7 bases align to TRBD1. The CDR3 runs 16 residues. The J segment lost 3 bases and the V segment lost 2 bases, leaving 7 bases of the junction unmatched. CDR1 and CDR2 from the germline V gene are MNHNY and SVGAGI (reference sequence). The CDR3: CASSYPPGTDNQPQHF. CDR3 sequence (DNA): TGTGCCAGCAGTTACCCTCCCGGGACAGACAATCAGCCCCAGCATTTT.